This note documents a single T cell receptor (beta chain) sequence. The data were taken from a study of blood T cell repertoires in COVID-19. Libraries were prepared by immunoSEQ multiplex PCR; TCRdb keeps only in-frame clonotypes and omits some of them. In the table there are around 260,000 clones, roughly 86% of which are singletons. Germline V gene lookup returns CDR1 SGHVS and CDR2 FNYEAQ. Losses at the gene ends were 1 base for V and 3 bases for J; bases not matched to a gene: 7. The CDR3 loop spans 16 amino acids. The sequenced sample was peripheral blood. The source of this sequence is a woman aged 55-69 years with COVID-19, enrolled during active disease. V and J are TRBV7-6 and TRBJ2-7; 9 positions match TRBD2. CDR3: CASSLGWERGDYEQYF. In nucleotides, the CDR3 is TGTGCCAGCAGCTTAGGATGGGAGCGGGGGGACTACGAGCAGTACTTC.